A selection of T cell receptor beta chains follows, all from one sample in a study of blood T cells in healthy people across ages. TCRdb reanalysed the 5' RACE reads using MiXCR and keeps one entry per CDR3 protein. The sample shows 800,000 or so distinct CDR3 sequences, 25% of them seen only once. These same records also appear under a second study, on T cells of mothers and their children.

Source material: blood. The receptors shown here come from a boy aged 5-17 years in good health. The CDR3 runs from the conserved cysteine through the conserved F or W. Fields, in order: CDR3 DNA, CDR3 protein, J gene, clone size, V gene, D gene. The D gene is left open where the match is weak. For some rows the clone size is stated as once, few or many, or as a class when expanded; others skip it.

TGTGCCAGCTCACCAAGAGGACAGCCGAACGCCGGGGAGCTGTTTTTT	CASSPRGQPNAGELFF	TRBJ2-2	once	TRBV18	.
TGTGCCAGCAGCGTAGGGTCTAGCGGGAGCAAAGAGACCCAGTACTTC	CASSVGSSGSKETQYF	TRBJ2-5	few	TRBV9	TRBD2
TGTGCCAGCAGCCCAACATGGGACAGGGGGCTTGTCGGGGAGCTGTTTTTT	CASSPTWDRGLVGELFF	TRBJ2-2	.	TRBV7-8	TRBD1
TGTGCCATCAGCCTAGCGGGGGATGGTGACCAGTACTTC	CAISLAGDGDQYF	TRBJ2-5	.	TRBV10-3	TRBD2
TGCGCCAGCAGCCCCGGGACAGGCAGTCAGCCCCAGCATTTT	CASSPGTGSQPQHF	TRBJ1-5	.	TRBV5-1	TRBD1
TGTGCCAGCAGCGCCCGACAGGGACAAGAGACCCAGTACTTC	CASSARQGQETQYF	TRBJ2-5	.	TRBV9	TRBD1
TGCGCCAGTACCCCTAGCGGGCAAGAATACGAGCAGTACTTC	CASTPSGQEYEQYF	TRBJ2-7	.	TRBV5-1	TRBD2
TGCAGCCACAGTGGGACAGGGGACACTGAAGCTTTCTTT	CSHSGTGDTEAFF	TRBJ1-1	few	TRBV29-1	TRBD1
TGTGCCACCAGCCAGACCTTAGTGGGAGGCAATCAGCCCCAGCATTTT	CATSQTLVGGNQPQHF	TRBJ1-5	few	TRBV15	.
TGTGCCAGCAGCACAACCGGGACAGCGAACACTGAAGCTTTCTTT	CASSTTGTANTEAFF	TRBJ1-1	few	TRBV7-3	TRBD1
TGTGCCAGCAGCTTAGAACTAGCGGGGGGAAGAGATACGCAGTATTTT	CASSLELAGGRDTQYF	TRBJ2-3	.	TRBV7-2	TRBD2
TGTGCCAGCAAACTGCGGGGGGGCTCCTACGAGCAGTACTTC	CASKLRGGSYEQYF	TRBJ2-7	.	TRBV28	TRBD2
TGTGCCATCAGTGATAGGTGGCAGGAGGGAGAGACTACCGATACGCAGTATTTT	CAISDRWQEGETTDTQYF	TRBJ2-3	few	TRBV10-3	.
TGTGCCAGCAGCTACAACCTAGCAGCAGCTGATACGCAGTATTTT	CASSYNLAAADTQYF	TRBJ2-3	few	TRBV7-2	.
TGCAGTGCTAGGCCATCAGGAGGGCCCCCCAACACCGGGGAGCTGTTTTTT	CSARPSGGPPNTGELFF	TRBJ2-2	.	TRBV20-1	.
TGCAGTGCTAGAGTAGCGGGAGTTGGAGAGACCCAGTACTTC	CSARVAGVGETQYF	TRBJ2-5	few	TRBV20-1	TRBD2
TGCAGTGCCGTCTTAGCTAGCGGGATTTCGAGTGAGCAGTTCTTC	CSAVLASGISSEQFF	TRBJ2-1	few	TRBV20-1	TRBD2
TGTGCCAGCAGTGAACTAGCGGGGGCCACCGGGGAGCTGTTTTTT	CASSELAGATGELFF	TRBJ2-2	.	TRBV2	TRBD2
TGCGCCAGCAGCTTGCAGCCGGGAGGGTGGCAGCCCCAGCATTTT	CASSLQPGGWQPQHF	TRBJ1-5	.	TRBV5-1	.
TGCAGTGCCGCCGGGGGGGGATACGAGCAGTACTTC	CSAAGGGYEQYF	TRBJ2-7	few	TRBV20-1	TRBD2
TGCGCCAGCAGTCAAGGGACTAAAACCTACGAGCGGTACTTC	CASSQGTKTYERYF	TRBJ2-7	.	TRBV4-1	TRBD2
TGTGCCAGCAGCTCCGGGAGCATGAACACTGAAGCTTTCTTT	CASSSGSMNTEAFF	TRBJ1-1	few	TRBV7-9	.
TGCGCCAGCAGCAGGGAAGAGGGCAATGAGCAGTTCTTC	CASSREEGNEQFF	TRBJ2-1	.	TRBV5-1	.
TGTGCCAGCAGCCAAGGGGGACCAAACCTTAGGAATGAGCAGTTCTTC	CASSQGGPNLRNEQFF	TRBJ2-1	.	TRBV3-1	.
TGTGCCAGCAGTCCTTCCTCGGGCCAGGTCTTC	CASSPSSGQVF	TRBJ1-2	few	TRBV28	.
TGTGCCAGCAGCTTGATTAGGAGGGGACTAGGTCCGCTATACAATGAGCAGTTCTTC	CASSLIRRGLGPLYNEQFF	TRBJ2-1	.	TRBV12-3/TRBV12-4	TRBD2
TGTGCCATCAGTGAGTCGGAGGGGAGGCAGCCCCAGCATTTT	CAISESEGRQPQHF	TRBJ1-5	few	TRBV10-3	.
TGTGCCAGCAGCTTGGCACAGGGGGGATCCTACGAGCAGTACTTC	CASSLAQGGSYEQYF	TRBJ2-7	few	TRBV5-4	TRBD1
TGTGCCAGCAGTTTAGGCCAAGGGGGTTGGGAGCAGTACTTC	CASSLGQGGWEQYF	TRBJ2-7	.	TRBV12-3/TRBV12-4	.
TGCGCCAGCAGCCCGGGGACTAGCGGTGCGTACCAAGAGACCCAGTACTTC	CASSPGTSGAYQETQYF	TRBJ2-5	few	TRBV5-1	TRBD2
TGTGCCAGCAGCTCCAGAGGGACTAGCGGCCCCACAGATACGCAGTATTTT	CASSSRGTSGPTDTQYF	TRBJ2-3	few	TRBV11-2	TRBD2
TGCAGTGCTAGGGGATTAACAGCTACCCGGCAGCCCCAGCATTTT	CSARGLTATRQPQHF	TRBJ1-5	few	TRBV20-1	.
TGTGCCAGCTCACGGTCTAGCGGGAGCTCCTACAATGAGCAGTTCTTC	CASSRSSGSSYNEQFF	TRBJ2-1	few	TRBV18	TRBD2
TGTGCCAGCAGTGGGGGGGTGGGCAAAAACATTCAGTACTTC	CASSGGVGKNIQYF	TRBJ2-4	few	TRBV28	TRBD2
TGTGCCAGCAGCTTACGTCCCCCGTCCCCCTTAGGACAGGGGGGGCAAGAGACCCAGTACTTC	CASSLRPPSPLGQGGQETQYF	TRBJ2-5	few	TRBV11-2	TRBD1
TGTGCCAGCAGTCACTCTCGCGAGCAGTACTTC	CASSHSREQYF	TRBJ2-7	.	TRBV6-2/TRBV6-3	.
TGTGCCAGCAGCTTAGTCTTGGGGGGCTTGGAAGAAAAACTGTTTTTT	CASSLVLGGLEEKLFF	TRBJ1-4	few	TRBV7-2	.
TGTGCCAGCAGCTCCTCGGGGACACCCCTCCACTTT	CASSSSGTPLHF	TRBJ1-6	.	TRBV11-2	.
TGCGCCAGCAGCTGGGACAGACCCGAGCAGTTCTTC	CASSWDRPEQFF	TRBJ2-1	.	TRBV5-1	TRBD1
TGTGCCAGCAGTCCACCGAAGGACAGGGCCGGCTACACCTTC	CASSPPKDRAGYTF	TRBJ1-2	.	TRBV28	TRBD1
TGTGCCAGCAGCCAAGGGGTGGAGGGCCCCTGGACAGATACGCAGTATTTT	CASSQGVEGPWTDTQYF	TRBJ2-3	.	TRBV14	.
TGTGCCAGCAGCTTGTCTCAGGCAGGGAACGAAAAACTGTTTTTT	CASSLSQAGNEKLFF	TRBJ1-4	.	TRBV7-6	.
TGCAGTGCTAGAGAGGGGACTAGGTCCTACAATGAGCAGTTCTTC	CSAREGTRSYNEQFF	TRBJ2-1	.	TRBV20-1	TRBD2
TGTGCCAGCAGTGCCCGTACAGGGGGCCCTGAAGCTTTCTTT	CASSARTGGPEAFF	TRBJ1-1	few	TRBV27	TRBD1